This TCR beta chain comes out of a study of radiotherapy plus CTLA-4 blockade in lung cancer. About the study: In roughly 17% of patients, objective responses were seen; approximately 30% had disease control. Study results and caveats: Blood TCR clones of tumor origin expanded after radiotherapy plus ipilimumab.

V was clipped by 0 bases and J by 2 bases; unmatched bases: 3. Germline lookup yields CDR1 LNHNV and CDR2 YYDKDF (reference sequence). This CDR3 region has 16 residues. With regard to this clone: Its antigen is still unknown.

Method: immunoSEQ multiplex PCR; TCRdb's copy keeps in-frame clones and lacks some. The data contain under 50,000 clones, around 85% of them seen just once; the ten biggest clones take up about 20%. Sequenced material: peripheral blood, taken from a patient treated with radiotherapy plus ipilimumab. The source is a human donor with non-small cell lung cancer whose response to radiotherapy plus ipilimumab could not be evaluated. This sequence joins TRBV15 and TRBJ2-1, with 8 nucleotides matching TRBD1. This chain's CDR3 is CATSREPGGAYNEQFF. CDR3 bases: TGTGCCACCAGCAGAGAACCAGGGGGCGCCTACAATGAGCAGTTCTTC.